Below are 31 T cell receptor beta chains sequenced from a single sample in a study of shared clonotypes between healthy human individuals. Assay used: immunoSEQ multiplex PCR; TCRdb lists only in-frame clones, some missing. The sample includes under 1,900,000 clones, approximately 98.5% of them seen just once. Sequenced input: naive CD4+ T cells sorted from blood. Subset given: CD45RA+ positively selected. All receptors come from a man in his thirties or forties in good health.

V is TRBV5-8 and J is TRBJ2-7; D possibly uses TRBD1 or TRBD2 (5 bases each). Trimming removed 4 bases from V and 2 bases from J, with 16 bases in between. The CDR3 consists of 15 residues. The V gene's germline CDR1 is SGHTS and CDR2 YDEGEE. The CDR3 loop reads CASSLGVQATYEQYF. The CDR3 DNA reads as TGTGCCAGCAGCCTGGGGGTACAAGCAACCTACGAGCAGTACTTC.

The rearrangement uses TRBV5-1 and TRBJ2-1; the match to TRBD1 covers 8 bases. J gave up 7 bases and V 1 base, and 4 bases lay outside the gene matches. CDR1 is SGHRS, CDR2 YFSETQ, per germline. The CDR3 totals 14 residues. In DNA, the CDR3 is TGCGCCAGCAGCTTGTCGGGACAGGCAAATGAGCAGTTCTTC. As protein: CASSLSGQANEQFF.

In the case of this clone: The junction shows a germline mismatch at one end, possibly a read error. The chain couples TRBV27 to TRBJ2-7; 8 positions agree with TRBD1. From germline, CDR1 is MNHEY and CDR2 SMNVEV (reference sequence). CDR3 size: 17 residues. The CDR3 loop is CASRLLPGGLGSYEQYF. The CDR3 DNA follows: TGTGCCAGCAGATTATTGCCAGGGGGCTTGGGATCCTACGAGCAGTACTTC.

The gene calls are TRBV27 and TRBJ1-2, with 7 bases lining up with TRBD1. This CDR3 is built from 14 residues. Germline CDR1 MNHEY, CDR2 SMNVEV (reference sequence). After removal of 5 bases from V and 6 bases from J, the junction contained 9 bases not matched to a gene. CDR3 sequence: CASSPRGGANGYTF. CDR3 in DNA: TGTGCCAGCAGTCCAAGAGGGGGCGCGAATGGCTACACCTTC.

In DNA, the CDR3 is TGTGCCAGCAGCAAAGAACGGGGGCTAGCGGGACAAGAGACCCAGTACTTC. Translated: CASSKERGLAGQETQYF. The gene calls are TRBV21-1 and TRBJ2-5; the table gives TRBD2 as D, unverified against the DNA. TRBV21-1 is a listed pseudogene. CDR3 length: 17 residues.

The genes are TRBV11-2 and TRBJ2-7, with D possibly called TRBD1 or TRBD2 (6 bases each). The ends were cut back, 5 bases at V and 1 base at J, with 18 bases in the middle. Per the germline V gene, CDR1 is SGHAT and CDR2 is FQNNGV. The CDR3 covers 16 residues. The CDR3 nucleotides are TGTGCCAGCAGCCCCCTGGGGGGCCGGGGATCCTACGAGCAGTACTTC. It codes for CASSPLGGRGSYEQYF.

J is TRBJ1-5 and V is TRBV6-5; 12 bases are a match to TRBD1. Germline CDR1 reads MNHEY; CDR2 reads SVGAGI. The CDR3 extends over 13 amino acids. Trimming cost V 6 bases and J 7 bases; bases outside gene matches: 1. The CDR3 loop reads CASSGTGGQPQHF. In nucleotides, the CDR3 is TGTGCCAGCAGCGGGACAGGGGGCCAGCCCCAGCATTTT.

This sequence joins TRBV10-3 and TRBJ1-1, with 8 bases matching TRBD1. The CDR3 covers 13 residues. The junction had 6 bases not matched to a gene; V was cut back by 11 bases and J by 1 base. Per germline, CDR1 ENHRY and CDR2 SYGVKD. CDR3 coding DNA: TGTGCCGCAAGACAGGGGCCGAACACTGAAGCTTTCTTT. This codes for CAARQGPNTEAFF.

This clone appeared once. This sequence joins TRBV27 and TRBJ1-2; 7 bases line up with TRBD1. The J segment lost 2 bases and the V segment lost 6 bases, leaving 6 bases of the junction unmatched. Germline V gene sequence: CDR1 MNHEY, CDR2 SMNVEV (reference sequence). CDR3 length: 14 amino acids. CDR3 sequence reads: CASRARQGNYGYTF. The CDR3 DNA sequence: TGTGCCAGCAGAGCTAGACAGGGCAACTATGGCTACACCTTC.

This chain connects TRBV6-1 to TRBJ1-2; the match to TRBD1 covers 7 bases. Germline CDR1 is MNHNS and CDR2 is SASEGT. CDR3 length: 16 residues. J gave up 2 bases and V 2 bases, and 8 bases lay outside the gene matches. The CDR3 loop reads CASSERLTGVNYGYTF. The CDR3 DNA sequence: TGTGCCAGCAGTGAACGTCTTACAGGGGTAAACTATGGCTACACCTTC.

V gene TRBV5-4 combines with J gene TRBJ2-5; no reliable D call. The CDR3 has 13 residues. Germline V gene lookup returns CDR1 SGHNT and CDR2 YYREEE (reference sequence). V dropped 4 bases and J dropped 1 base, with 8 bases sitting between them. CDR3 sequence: CASSGQPQETQYF. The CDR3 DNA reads TGTGCCAGCAGCGGGCAGCCCCAAGAGACCCAGTACTTC.

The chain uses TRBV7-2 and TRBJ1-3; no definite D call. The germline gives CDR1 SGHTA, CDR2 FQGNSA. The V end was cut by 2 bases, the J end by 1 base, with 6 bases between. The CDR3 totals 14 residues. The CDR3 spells CASSLWVSGNTIYF. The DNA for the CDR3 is TGTGCCAGCAGCTTATGGGTTTCTGGAAACACCATATATTTT. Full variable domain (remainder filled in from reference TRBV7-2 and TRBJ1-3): GAGVSQSPSNKVTEKGKDVELRCDPISGHTALYWYRQSLGQGLEFLIYFQGNSAPDKSGLPSDRFSAERTGGSVSTLTIQRTQQEDSAVYLCASSLWVSGNTIYFGEGSWLTVV.

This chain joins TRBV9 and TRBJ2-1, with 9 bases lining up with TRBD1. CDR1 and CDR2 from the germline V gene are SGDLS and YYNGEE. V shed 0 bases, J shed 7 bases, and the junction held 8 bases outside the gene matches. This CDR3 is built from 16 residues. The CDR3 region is CASSVDTGGGWNEQFF. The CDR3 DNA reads TGTGCCAGCAGCGTAGATACAGGGGGCGGTTGGAATGAGCAGTTCTTC. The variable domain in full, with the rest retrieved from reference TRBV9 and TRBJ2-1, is DSGVTQTPKHLITATGQRVTLRCSPRSGDLSVYWYQQSLDQGLQFLIQYYNGEERAKGNILERFSAQQFPDLHSELNLSSLELGDSALYFCASSVDTGGGWNEQFFGPGTRLTVL.

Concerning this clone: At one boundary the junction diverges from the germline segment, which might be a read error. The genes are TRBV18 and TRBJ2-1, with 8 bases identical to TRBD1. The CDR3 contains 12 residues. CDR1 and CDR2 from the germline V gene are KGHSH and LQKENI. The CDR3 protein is CAIIPGQGGEVF. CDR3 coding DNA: TGTGCCATCATTCCCGGACAGGGTGGTGAAGTCTTC.

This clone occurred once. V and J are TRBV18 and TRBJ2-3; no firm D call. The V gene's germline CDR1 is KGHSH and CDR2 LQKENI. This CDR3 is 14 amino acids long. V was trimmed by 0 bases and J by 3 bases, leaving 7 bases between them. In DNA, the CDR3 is TGTGCCAGCTCACCACCGCGAGAAACAGATACGCAGTATTTT. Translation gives CASSPPRETDTQYF.

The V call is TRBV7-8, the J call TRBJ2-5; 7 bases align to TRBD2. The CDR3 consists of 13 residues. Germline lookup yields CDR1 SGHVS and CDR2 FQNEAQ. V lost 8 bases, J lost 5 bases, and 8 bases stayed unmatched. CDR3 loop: CASRPAGFETQYF. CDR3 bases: TGTGCCAGCCGTCCAGCGGGGTTTGAGACCCAGTACTTC.

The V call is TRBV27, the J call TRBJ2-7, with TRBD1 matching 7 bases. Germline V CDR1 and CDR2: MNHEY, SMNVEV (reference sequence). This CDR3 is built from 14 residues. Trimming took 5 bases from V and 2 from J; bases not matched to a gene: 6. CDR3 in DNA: TGTGCCAGCAGTGTTCGGGACAGTACCTACGAGCAGTACTTC. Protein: CASSVRDSTYEQYF.

The CDR3 reads CASSLGSAEGDTQYF. The CDR3 coding sequence is TGTGCCAGCAGCTTAGGGTCCGCTGAGGGAGATACGCAGTATTTT. The chain uses TRBV7-2 and TRBJ2-3, with D perhaps TRBD2 (5 bases). CDR3 size: 15 residues. Trimming shortened V by 1 base and J by 5 bases, and 13 bases separated the two germline ends. The V gene's germline CDR1 is SGHTA and CDR2 FQGNSA.

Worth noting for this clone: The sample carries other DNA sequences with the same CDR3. The CDR3 DNA is TGTGCCAGCAGTTCCCCGGGACGGGGCTACGAGCAGTACTTC. Translation: CASSSPGRGYEQYF. The V call is TRBV6-5, the J call TRBJ2-7, with D perhaps assigned TRBD1 or TRBD2 (5 bases each). V shed 4 bases and J shed 3 bases, with 13 bases lying between them. CDR3 length: 14 residues. Germline V lookup: CDR1 MNHEY, CDR2 SVGAGI.

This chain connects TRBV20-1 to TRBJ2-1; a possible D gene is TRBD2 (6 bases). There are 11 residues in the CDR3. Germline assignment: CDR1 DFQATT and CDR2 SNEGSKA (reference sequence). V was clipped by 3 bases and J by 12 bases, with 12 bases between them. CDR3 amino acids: CSASIRRGQFF. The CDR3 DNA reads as TGCAGTGCTAGTATTCGGCGGGGGCAGTTCTTC.

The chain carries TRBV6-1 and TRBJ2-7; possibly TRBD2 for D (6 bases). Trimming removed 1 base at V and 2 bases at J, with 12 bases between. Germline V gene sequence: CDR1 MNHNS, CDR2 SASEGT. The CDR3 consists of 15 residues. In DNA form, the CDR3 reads TGTGCCAGCAGTGAAGTACTTGGAGGGCCCTACGAGCAGTACTTC. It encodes CASSEVLGGPYEQYF.

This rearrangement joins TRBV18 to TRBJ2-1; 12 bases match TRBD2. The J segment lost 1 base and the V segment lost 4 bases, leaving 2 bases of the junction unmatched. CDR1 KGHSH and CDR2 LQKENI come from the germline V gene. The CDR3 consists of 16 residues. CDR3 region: CASSRLAGVSYNEQFF. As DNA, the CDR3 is TGTGCCAGCTCACGACTAGCGGGAGTTTCCTACAATGAGCAGTTCTTC.

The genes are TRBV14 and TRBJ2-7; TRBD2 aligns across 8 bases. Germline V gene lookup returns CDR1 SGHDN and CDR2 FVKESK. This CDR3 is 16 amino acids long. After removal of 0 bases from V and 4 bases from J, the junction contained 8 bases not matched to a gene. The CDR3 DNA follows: TGTGCCAGCAGCCAAGATCGAAGCGGGAGACGGTACGAGCAGTACTTC. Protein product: CASSQDRSGRRYEQYF.

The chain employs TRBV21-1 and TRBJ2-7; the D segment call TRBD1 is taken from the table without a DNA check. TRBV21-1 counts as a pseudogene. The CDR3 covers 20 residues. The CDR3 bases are TGTGCCAGCAGCAAAGAAAGCAGGACAGGGCCTGCGTGTCCTTCCTACGAGCAGTACTTC. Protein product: CASSKESRTGPACPSYEQYF.

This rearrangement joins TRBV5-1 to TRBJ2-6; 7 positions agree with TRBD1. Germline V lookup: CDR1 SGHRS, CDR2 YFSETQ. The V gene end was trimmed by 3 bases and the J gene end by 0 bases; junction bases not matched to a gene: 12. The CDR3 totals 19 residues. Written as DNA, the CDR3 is TGCGCCAGCAGCTCCCGGGACAGTATGAAAAGCTCTGGGGCCAACGTCCTGACTTTC. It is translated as CASSSRDSMKSSGANVLTF.

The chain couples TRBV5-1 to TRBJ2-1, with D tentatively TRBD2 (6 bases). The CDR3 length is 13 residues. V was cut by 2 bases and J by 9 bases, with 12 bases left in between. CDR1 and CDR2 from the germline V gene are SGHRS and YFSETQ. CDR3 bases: TGCGCCAGCAGCTTTACGGGAGTCCCTGAGCAGTTCTTC. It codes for CASSFTGVPEQFF.

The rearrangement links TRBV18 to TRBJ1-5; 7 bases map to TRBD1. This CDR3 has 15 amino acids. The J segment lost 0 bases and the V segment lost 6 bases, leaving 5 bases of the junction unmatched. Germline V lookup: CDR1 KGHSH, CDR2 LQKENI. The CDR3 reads CASSGTAYSNQPQHF. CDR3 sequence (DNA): TGTGCCAGCTCCGGGACAGCTTATAGCAATCAGCCCCAGCATTTT.

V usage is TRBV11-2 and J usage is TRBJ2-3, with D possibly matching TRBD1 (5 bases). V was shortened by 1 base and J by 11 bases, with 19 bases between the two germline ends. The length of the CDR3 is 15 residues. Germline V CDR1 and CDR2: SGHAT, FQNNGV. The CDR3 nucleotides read TGTGCCAGCAGCTTAGGGGCAGGGAAGAGCAACCAGCAGTATTTT. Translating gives CASSLGAGKSNQQYF.

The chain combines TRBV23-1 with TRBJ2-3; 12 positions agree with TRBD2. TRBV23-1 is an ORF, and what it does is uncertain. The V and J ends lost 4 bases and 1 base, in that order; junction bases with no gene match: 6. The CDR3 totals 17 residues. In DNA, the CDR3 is TGCGCCAGCAGTCCCCAGCTAGCGGGGGGGCGCACAGATACGCAGTATTTT. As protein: CASSPQLAGGRTDTQYF.

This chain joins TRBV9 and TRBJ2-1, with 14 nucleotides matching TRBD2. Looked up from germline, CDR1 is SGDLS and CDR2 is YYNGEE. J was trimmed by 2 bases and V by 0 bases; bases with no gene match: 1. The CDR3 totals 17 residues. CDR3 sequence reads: CASSVATSGRAYNEQFF. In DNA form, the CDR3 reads TGTGCCAGCAGCGTAGCGACTAGCGGGAGGGCCTACAATGAGCAGTTCTTC.

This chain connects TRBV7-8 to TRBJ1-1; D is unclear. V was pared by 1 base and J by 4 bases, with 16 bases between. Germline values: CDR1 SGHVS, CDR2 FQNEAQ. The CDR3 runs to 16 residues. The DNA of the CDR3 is TGTGCCAGCAGCTTAGGAAGGACCCCCTCGGGCACTGAAGCTTTCTTT. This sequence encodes CASSLGRTPSGTEAFF.